Included here is one TCR beta chain sequence, with context. Its antigen is not yet known. Base-call qualities are not available, and no considerably larger clone is one nucleotide away. The data were taken from a study of OX40 agonist ivuxolimab in advanced cancers. Background for the entire study: The costimulatory receptor OX40 (CD134) was targeted by ivuxolimab, a fully human IgG2 agonistic monoclonal antibody. Intravenous ivuxolimab was administered to patients every 2 weeks at six dose levels: 0.01, 0.1, 0.3, 1.5, 3 and 10 mg/kg. Patients were allowed to have had prior anti-PD-1, anti-PD-L1 or anti-CTLA-4 therapy, and around 41% of the dose-escalation patients had previously received checkpoint inhibitors. Three dose-escalation patients achieved partial responses, one with hepatocellular carcinoma and two with cutaneous melanoma. Among the approximately 50 dose-escalation patients, some 20 had hepatocellular carcinoma, approximately 15 melanoma, 9 renal cell carcinoma and 9 head and neck cancer. The paper describes the monotherapy dose-escalation part (N ≈ 52 patients) of the phase I trial of ivuxolimab. In the dose-escalation cohort, more than 80% of patients were male, and the mean age was around 60 years with a range of roughly 20 to 80. The purpose of peripheral TCRbeta sequencing was to test whether ivuxolimab changed TCR sequence diversity and led to clonal T-cell expansion. What the research found in general, with its limitations: The antigen specificity of the peripheral T cells that underwent clonal expansion was not determined. Low levels of normalized T-cell clonal expansion were also seen in some patients who did not respond. On average, CD8+ T cells showed more expanded clones than CD4+ T cells after ivuxolimab. Partial responders in the 0.1-3.0 mg/kg groups had among the lowest normalized peripheral clonal expansion, especially among CD8+ T cells. Clonal expansion of both CD4+ and CD8+ blood T cells was observed from baseline to week 6 at doses 0.1 to 3.0 mg/kg.

The trial excluded patients who had a history of autoimmune disease or who were on systemic immunosuppression. Peripheral blood for TCR sequencing was collected from all dose cohorts at baseline, on cycle 4 day 1, and on cycle 7 day 1. Samples were obtained from an open-label, multicenter, first-in-human phase I dose-escalation trial of ivuxolimab. Adults with locally advanced or metastatic melanoma, renal cell carcinoma, hepatocellular carcinoma or head and neck squamous cell carcinoma were enrolled in the trial. Before TCR sequencing, CD4+ T cells and CD8+ T cells from peripheral blood were sorted into separate populations. CDR3 length: 15 amino acids, cysteine to phenylalanine. Only the CDR3 region is kept as DNA, spanning 45 bases read in frame from base 1. From a lookup of the germline V gene, CDR1 and CDR2 are MNHEY and SVGAGI. The junction shows trimming of 4 bases on V and 5 bases on J, and the gene matches do not reach 6 bases of it.

Genomic DNA was extracted from sorted cells for sequencing of the TCRbeta CDR3 region. The immunoSEQ Assay was used for sequencing of TCRbeta CDR3 regions. The table comes from immuneACCESS by way of TCRdb, which keeps in-frame sequences with V and J called. Part of the clones is missing from these tables; in studies checked, under half for an unresolved V gene and the rest for unknown reasons. This sample holds fewer than 60,000 clones; approximately 80% were observed only once. Over 3% of the sample goes to the ten largest clones. The sequence came from an adult with an advanced solid tumor such as melanoma, head and neck, liver or kidney cancer. Specimen: CD4+ or CD8+ T cells sorted from blood, collected in a trial of the OX40 agonist ivuxolimab. Recombination joined TRBV6-5 with TRBJ2-7, with 12 bases in between that match TRBD1. The CDR3 protein is CASSSSRDRGHEQYF. The DNA sequence is as follows: TGTGCCAGCAGTTCTTCCCGGGACAGGGGGCACGAGCAGTACTTC.